This T cell receptor (beta chain) was captured by sequencing in a study of T cells in Graves' hyperthyroidism and ophthalmopathy. Trimming shortened V by 3 bases and J by 6 bases, and 15 bases separated the two germline ends. Germline CDR1 and CDR2: SGDLS and YYNGEE. The CDR3 length is 14 residues. This clonotype was seen a handful of times. Amplification of TCR beta CDR3 regions used RNA as the template. With the HTBI primer set, the TCR CDR3 went through a first round of RT-PCR. Each CDR3 protein is one row after TCRdb ran MiXCR on the multiplex PCR reads. The data contain 380,000 or so distinct CDR3 sequences, 19% of them seen just once; the ten biggest clones take up 3.7%.

Input material: blood. V is TRBV9 and J is TRBJ2-5; possibly TRBD2 for D (5 bases). This receptor was taken from a woman between 18 and 30 years old with Graves' hyperthyroidism. The CDR3 DNA sequence: TGTGCCAGCAGCGCCCGACTGGGAGCGAAGACCCAGTACTTC. Translating it yields CASSARLGAKTQYF.